This TCR beta chain comes out of a study of beta chain features in type 1 diabetes. Via the markers CD45RO/CCR7/CD25/CD127/CD95/CD27, stem cell-like memory, regulatory, central memory and naive CD4+ cells were sorted. A word on this clone: Its matching antigen is unknown.

Sequencing targeted expressed TCRB transcripts, as all isolated RNA had been reverse transcribed. Naive, central memory and regulatory T cell samples averaged around 4 million immunoSEQ reads each. Sequencing was performed with immunoSEQ multiplex PCR; in TCRdb, only in-frame clones are kept and a portion is missing. The sample carries 130,000 to 150,000 clones, just over 9% recorded once. Germline V gene data show CDR1 as SGHRS and CDR2 as YFSETQ. Trimming stripped 1 base from V and 7 bases from J, with 9 bases between. There are 14 residues in the CDR3. Findings of the study overall: Any role of HLA type in TCRB rearrangement remained unresolved here.

The sample consisted of central memory CD4+ T cells from blood. This receptor was identified in a man between 18 and 29 years old in good health. The rearrangement uses TRBV5-1 and TRBJ1-6; possible D gene TRBD1, 5 bases. DNA of the CDR3: TGCGCCAGCAGCTTGTGGGCAGGGAATTCACCCCTCCACTTT. Amino acid sequence: CASSLWAGNSPLHF.